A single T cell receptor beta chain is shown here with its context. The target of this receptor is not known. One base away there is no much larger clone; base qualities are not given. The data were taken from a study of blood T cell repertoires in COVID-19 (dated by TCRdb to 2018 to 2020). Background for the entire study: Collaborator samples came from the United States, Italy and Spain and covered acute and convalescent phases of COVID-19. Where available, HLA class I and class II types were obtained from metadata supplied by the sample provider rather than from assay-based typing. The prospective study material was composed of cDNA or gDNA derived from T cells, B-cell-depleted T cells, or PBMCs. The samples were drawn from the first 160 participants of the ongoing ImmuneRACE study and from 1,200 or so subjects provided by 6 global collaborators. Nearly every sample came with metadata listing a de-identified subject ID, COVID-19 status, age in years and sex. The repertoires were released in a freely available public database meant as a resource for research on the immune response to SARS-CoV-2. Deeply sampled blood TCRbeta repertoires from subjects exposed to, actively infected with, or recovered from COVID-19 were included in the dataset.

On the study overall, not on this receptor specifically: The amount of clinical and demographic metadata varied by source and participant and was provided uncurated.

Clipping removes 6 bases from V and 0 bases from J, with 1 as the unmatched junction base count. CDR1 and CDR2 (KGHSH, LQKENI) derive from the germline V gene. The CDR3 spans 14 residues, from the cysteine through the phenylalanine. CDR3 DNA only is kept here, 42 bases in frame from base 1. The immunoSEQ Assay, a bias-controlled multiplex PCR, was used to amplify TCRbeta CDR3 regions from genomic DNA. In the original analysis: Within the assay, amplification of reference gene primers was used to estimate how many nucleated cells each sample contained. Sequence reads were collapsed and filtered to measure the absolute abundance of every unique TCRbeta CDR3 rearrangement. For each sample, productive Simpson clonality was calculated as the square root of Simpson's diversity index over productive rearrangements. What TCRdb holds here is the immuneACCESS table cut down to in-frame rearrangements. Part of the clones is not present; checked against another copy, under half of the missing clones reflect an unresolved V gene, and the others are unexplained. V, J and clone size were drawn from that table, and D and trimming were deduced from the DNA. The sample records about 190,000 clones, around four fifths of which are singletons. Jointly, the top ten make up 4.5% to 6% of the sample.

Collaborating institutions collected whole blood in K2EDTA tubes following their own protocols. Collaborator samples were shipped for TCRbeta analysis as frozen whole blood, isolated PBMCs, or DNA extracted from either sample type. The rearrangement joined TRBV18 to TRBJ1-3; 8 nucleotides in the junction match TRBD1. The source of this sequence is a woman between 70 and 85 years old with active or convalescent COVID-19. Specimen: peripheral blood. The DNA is TGTGCCAGCTCTCAGGGGGCCTCTGGAAACACCATATATTTT. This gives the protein CASSQGASGNTIYF.